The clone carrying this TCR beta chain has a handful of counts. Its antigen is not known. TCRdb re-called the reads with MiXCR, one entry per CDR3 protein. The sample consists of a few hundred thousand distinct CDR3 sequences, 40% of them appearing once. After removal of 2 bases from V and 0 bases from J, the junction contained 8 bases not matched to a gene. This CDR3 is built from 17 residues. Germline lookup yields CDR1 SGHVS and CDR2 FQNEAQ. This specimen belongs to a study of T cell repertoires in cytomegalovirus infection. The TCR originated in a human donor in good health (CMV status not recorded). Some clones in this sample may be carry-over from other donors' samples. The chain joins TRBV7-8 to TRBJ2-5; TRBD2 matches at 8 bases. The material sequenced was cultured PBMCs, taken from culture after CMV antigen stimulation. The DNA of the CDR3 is TGTGCCAGCAGCTTAAGTCTGGGAGCGGGGGACCAAGAGACCCAGTACTTC. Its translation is CASSLSLGAGDQETQYF.